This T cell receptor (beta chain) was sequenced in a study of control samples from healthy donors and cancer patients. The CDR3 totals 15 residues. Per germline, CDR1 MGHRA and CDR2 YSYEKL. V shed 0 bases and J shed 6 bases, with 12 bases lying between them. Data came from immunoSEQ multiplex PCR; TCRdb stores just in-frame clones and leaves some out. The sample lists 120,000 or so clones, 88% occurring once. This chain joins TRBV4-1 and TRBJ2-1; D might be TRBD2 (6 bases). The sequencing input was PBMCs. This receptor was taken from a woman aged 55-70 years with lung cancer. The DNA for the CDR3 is TGCGCCAGCAGCCAAGAAGGTGGAGGGAGCAATGAGCAGTTCTTC. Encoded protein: CASSQEGGGSNEQFF.